The 28 T cell receptor beta chains listed next were all sequenced from one sample in a study of T cells in Graves' hyperthyroidism and ophthalmopathy. It was RNA transcripts that yielded the amplified TCR beta CDR3 regions. Primed by the HTBI set, a first-round RT-PCR was run on the TCR CDR3. TCRdb re-called the multiplex PCR reads through MiXCR, storing one row per CDR3 protein. The sample lists 300,000 to 450,000 distinct CDR3 sequences; around a quarter were seen once. Specimen: blood. All receptors derive from a man aged 45 to 65 with Graves' hyperthyroidism.

This clonotype occurred many times. V is TRBV2 and J is TRBJ2-5, with a tentative D call TRBD1 (6 bases). The CDR3 covers 16 residues. From germline, CDR1 is SNHLY and CDR2 FYNNEI. The V and J ends lost 1 base and 5 bases respectively, with 17 bases between them. The CDR3 DNA is TGTGCCAGCAGTGAAGACACTAACGTGAGGGGGGAGACCCAGTACTTC. It translates to CASSEDTNVRGETQYF. Complete variable domain (other parts from reference TRBV2 and TRBJ2-5): EPEVTQTPSHQVTQMGQEVILRCVPISNHLYFYWYRQILGQKVEFLVSFYNNEISEKSEIFDDQFSVERPDGSNFTLKIRSTKLEDSAMYFCASSEDTNVRGETQYFGPGTRLLVL.

The table lists this clonotype with a few counts. The rearrangement links TRBV7-3 to TRBJ2-1, with D tentatively TRBD2 (5 bases). Trimming stripped 1 base from V and 0 bases from J, with 13 bases between. This CDR3 is 17 amino acids long. Per the germline V gene, CDR1 is SGHTA and CDR2 is FQGTGA. CDR3 coding DNA: TGTGCCAGCAGCTTAAGGCTTAAGCGGAGCTCCTACAATGAGCAGTTCTTC. Its protein product is CASSLRLKRSSYNEQFF. The entire variable domain, with the rest obtained from reference TRBV7-3 and TRBJ2-1, is as follows: GAGVSQTPSNKVTEKGKYVELRCDPISGHTALYWYRQSLGQGPEFLIYFQGTGAADDSGLPNDRFFAVRPEGSVSTLKIQRTERGDSAVYLCASSLRLKRSSYNEQFFGPGTRLTVL.

The J gene is TRBJ2-1, the V gene TRBV6-5, with 14 bases matching TRBD2. The CDR3 contains 17 residues. Germline values: CDR1 MNHEY, CDR2 SVGAGI. Trimming removed 0 bases from V and 6 bases from J; junction bases left unmatched: 4. The CDR3 DNA reads TGTGCCAGCAGTTACTCGTCTGGGACTAGCGGGAGCAATGAGCAGTTCTTC. This gives the protein CASSYSSGTSGSNEQFF.

The chain joins TRBV10-3 to TRBJ2-1, with 8 positions matching TRBD1. The CDR3 spans 17 residues. V lost 0 bases, J lost 7 bases, and 11 bases stayed unmatched. Germline CDR1 ENHRY, CDR2 SYGVKD. CDR3 nucleotide sequence: TGTGCCATCAGTGAGTCGAAGATGGCCAGGGGGCAGAATGAGCAGTTCTTC. Protein: CAISESKMARGQNEQFF.

Only a few counts were recorded for this clonotype. The J gene is TRBJ2-3, the V gene TRBV30, with D perhaps matching TRBD1 (5 bases). Germline V gene sequence: CDR1 GTSNPN, CDR2 SVGIG (reference sequence). The V end was cut by 3 bases, the J end by 6 bases, with 10 bases between. The CDR3 is made up of 12 amino acids. CDR3 coding DNA: TGTGCCTGGAGAAGGGGTAGCGATACGCAGTATTTT. This gives the protein CAWRRGSDTQYF.

This clonotype has more than one count but fewer than ten. This chain uses TRBV10-3 with TRBJ2-3; tentative D call: TRBD2 (7 bases). Germline V gene lookup returns CDR1 ENHRY and CDR2 SYGVKD. This CDR3 has 11 amino acids. Trimming left V 9 bases short and J 7 bases short, with 11 bases between. The CDR3 loop is CAIGGDYTQYF. DNA of the CDR3: TGTGCCATAGGGGGGGATTATACGCAGTATTTT.

The CDR3 DNA reads as TGTGCCAGCAGCTCTAGCGGGACCTACAATGAGCAGTACTTC. Encoded protein: CASSSSGTYNEQYF. J is TRBJ2-1 and V is TRBV5-4, with TRBD2 matching 9 bases. The J call could be wrong; TRBJ2-7 is a better fit for the DNA end. Germline CDR1 is SGHNT and CDR2 is YYREEE (reference sequence). This CDR3 has 14 residues.

Regarding this clonotype: Being one base from a much bigger clone, this may be a read error. The chain recombines TRBV11-2 with TRBJ2-7; possibly TRBD2 for D (5 bases). Per the germline V gene, CDR1 is SGHAT and CDR2 is FQNNGV. The CDR3 has 14 residues. As DNA, the CDR3 is TGTGCCAGCAGCCTCCGGACTTTCACCTACGAGCGGTACTTC. Translation gives CASSLRTFTYERYF.

This clonotype was picked up a small number of times. The V gene is TRBV7-3, the J gene TRBJ2-2; maybe TRBD1 (5 bases). V was trimmed by 4 bases and J by 4 bases, leaving 13 bases between them. Germline assignment: CDR1 SGHTA and CDR2 FQGTGA. The CDR3 has 15 residues. As DNA, the CDR3 is TGTGCCAGCAGCTCCCCAGGGTTCAGCACCGGGGAGCTGTTTTTT. Protein product: CASSSPGFSTGELFF.

The CDR3 region is CASSMTGSYGYTF. The CDR3, as DNA: TGTGCCAGTAGTATGACAGGGTCCTATGGCTACACCTTC. The rearrangement links TRBV19 to TRBJ1-2; 7 nucleotides align to TRBD1. Trimming took 3 bases from V and 4 from J; bases not matched to a gene: 2. CDR1 is LNHDA and CDR2 is SQIVND in the germline V gene (reference sequence). This CDR3 has 13 amino acids.

The rearrangement uses TRBV24-1 and TRBJ2-1, with TRBD1 identical over 7 bases. J gave up 15 bases and V 4 bases, and 8 bases lay outside the gene matches. Germline CDR1 and CDR2: KGHDR and SFDVKD. CDR3 size: 12 residues. CDR3 coding DNA: TGTGCCACCAGTGACGGACAGGCAAGGAGGTTCTTC. This sequence encodes CATSDGQARRFF.

This clonotype has just a few counts. The rearrangement uses TRBV3-1 and TRBJ2-3; D ambiguous. The CDR3 consists of 13 residues. V was trimmed by 2 bases and J by 9 bases, leaving 12 bases between them. The germline CDR1 and CDR2 sequences are LGHDT and YNNKEL (reference sequence). The CDR3 protein is CASSQIPDATQYF. CDR3 DNA: TGTGCCAGCAGCCAAATCCCTGACGCGACGCAGTATTTT.

The rearrangement joins TRBV24-1 to TRBJ1-1; possibly TRBD1 for D (6 bases). There are 13 residues in the CDR3. Trimming removed 5 bases from V and 11 bases from J, with 17 bases in between. Germline loops: CDR1 KGHDR, CDR2 SFDVKD. CDR3 nucleotide sequence: TGTGCCACCAGTGCTTCCGCCCAGGGGTCGGCTTTCTTT. Its translation is CATSASAQGSAFF.

The chain has TRBV28 and TRBJ2-6, with 13 bases lining up with TRBD2. Per the germline V gene, CDR1 is MDHEN and CDR2 is SYDVKM. The CDR3 covers 18 residues. V shed 6 bases, J shed 0 bases, and the junction held 5 bases outside the gene matches. CDR3 in DNA: TGTGCCAGCAGAAAACTAGCGGGAGGGCCCTCTGGGGCCAACGTCCTGACTTTC. Translation: CASRKLAGGPSGANVLTF.

This clonotype was seen ten or more times. This chain connects TRBV10-2 to TRBJ2-2, with 8 bases aligning to TRBD2. The CDR3 has 15 residues. Germline lookup yields CDR1 WSHSY and CDR2 SAAADI. V lost 8 bases to trimming and J lost 2 bases; unmatched junction nucleotides: 7. CDR3 nucleotide sequence: TGCGCCAGCGCCGGGACTAGGGCTAACACCGGGGAGCTGTTTTTT. Its translation is CASAGTRANTGELFF.

This clonotype showed up just a few times. The V gene is TRBV5-1, the J gene TRBJ1-6, with D uncertain. V was clipped by 0 bases and J by 2 bases, with 3 bases between them. The CDR3 sequence is 14 residues long. The germline V gene has CDR1 SGHRS and CDR2 YFSETQ. The DNA of the CDR3 is TGCGCCAGCAGCTTGGAGGCCTATAATTCACCCCTCCACTTT. It encodes CASSLEAYNSPLHF.

A few counts support this clonotype. This chain uses TRBV2 with TRBJ2-2; 13 nucleotides match TRBD2. Germline CDR1 reads SNHLY; CDR2 reads FYNNEI. The ends lost 8 bases at V and 1 base at J; junction bases unmatched: 4. The CDR3 contains 16 residues. The CDR3 DNA reads as TGTGCCAGCGCCCGACTAGCGGGAGGGAACACCGGGGAGCTGTTTTTT. Its protein is CASARLAGGNTGELFF.

This clonotype has ten or more counts. This chain joins TRBV2 and TRBJ1-5; no firm D call. CDR1 and CDR2 (germline): SNHLY, FYNNEI. V lost 5 bases and J 2 bases, leaving 13 bases between the germline ends. The CDR3 contains 15 residues. The CDR3 DNA reads TGTGCCAGCAGTCGGACCGTCGAGGGCAATCAGCCCCAGCATTTT. Its translation is CASSRTVEGNQPQHF.

This clonotype came up a few times. The CDR3 nucleotides are TGTGCCAGCAAGTTCGACGGGAGCTCCTACGAGCAGTACTTC. It encodes CASKFDGSSYEQYF. The J gene is TRBJ2-7, the V gene TRBV6-1; TRBD2 might be the D (6 bases). The V gene lost 7 bases and the J gene lost 0 bases, with 13 bases spanning the gap. In germline, CDR1 is MNHNS, CDR2 SASEGT. The CDR3 runs to 14 residues.

The chain links TRBV11-2 to TRBJ1-2; D is possibly TRBD1 (6 bases). Trimming stripped 2 bases from V and 6 bases from J, with 7 bases between. The CDR3 has 12 residues. Germline V gives CDR1 SGHAT, CDR2 FQNNGV. The CDR3 sequence: CASSLSGDGYTF. In DNA form, the CDR3 reads TGTGCCAGCAGCTTATCAGGGGATGGCTACACCTTC.

As for this clonotype: A junction end diverges from the germline sequence, so it may reflect a read error. The chain carries TRBV11-2 and TRBJ2-5; 7 positions match TRBD1. Germline CDR1 is SGHAT and CDR2 is FQNNGV. The CDR3 loop spans 15 amino acids. The CDR3 loop is CASGLSQGSKVTQYF. In DNA form, the CDR3 reads TGTGCCAGCGGCTTATCACAGGGGTCCAAGGTGACCCAGTACTTC.

The V call is TRBV3-1, the J call TRBJ2-4, with 7 nucleotides matching TRBD2. From germline, CDR1 is LGHDT and CDR2 YNNKEL (reference sequence). Trimming at V came to 4 bases and at J to 3 bases, leaving 12 bases not matched to a gene. The CDR3 totals 17 residues. The CDR3 DNA follows: TGTGCCAGCAGCCGAGTGGAGTTTGGGGGGGGCAAAAACATTCAGTACTTC. Translated: CASSRVEFGGGKNIQYF.

The V call is TRBV2, the J call TRBJ1-6; unclear D gene. V was cut by 7 bases and J by 10 bases, with 11 bases left in between. The CDR3 is made up of 12 amino acids. Germline values: CDR1 SNHLY, CDR2 FYNNEI. The CDR3 region is CASTAAKSPLHF. CDR3 DNA: TGTGCCAGCACAGCAGCGAAATCACCCCTCCACTTT.

This clonotype appeared a few times. J is TRBJ1-1 and V is TRBV29-1, with D maybe TRBD1 (5 bases). Germline assignment: CDR1 SQVTM and CDR2 ANQGSEA. The CDR3 totals 11 residues. Deletions cut 7 bases from V and 12 bases from J, with 18 bases between. This CDR3 reads CSAIRGGETFF. The CDR3 nucleotides read TGCAGCGCCATCCGGGGAGGGGAAACTTTCTTT.

CDR3 in DNA: TGCAGCGTACAGTTAGCGGGGGGTAGGCGGGAGACCCAGTACTTC. Its translation is CSVQLAGGRRETQYF. This chain joins TRBV29-1 and TRBJ2-5; TRBD2 matches 10 bases. Trimming at V came to 6 bases and at J to 5 bases, leaving 12 bases not matched to a gene. Germline V gene sequence: CDR1 SQVTM, CDR2 ANQGSEA. The CDR3 contains 15 residues.

There are many counts of this clonotype. The chain carries TRBV6-1 and TRBJ2-7, with 7 positions matching TRBD2. Unmatched junction bases numbered 3, after V lost 7 bases and J lost 0 bases. Germline V CDR1 and CDR2: MNHNS, SASEGT. The CDR3 covers 13 residues. CDR3 protein: CASTGGSSYEQYF. The DNA for the CDR3 is TGTGCCAGCACAGGCGGGAGCTCCTACGAGCAGTACTTC.

This clonotype was seen more than once but under ten times. The chain employs TRBV27 and TRBJ2-7; D not certain. CDR3 length: 12 amino acids. Germline V lookup: CDR1 MNHEY, CDR2 SMNVEV (reference sequence). The germline V and J ends were trimmed by 2 bases and 5 bases, with 7 bases remaining between them. The CDR3 region has the DNA TGTGCCAGCAGTTTAGTCGATCACGAGCAGTACTTC. This sequence encodes CASSLVDHEQYF.

This clonotype was picked up a small number of times. The genes are TRBV4-2 and TRBJ1-5; D unclear. Between the trimmed V and J ends, which lost 1 base and 2 bases, there was a span of 15 bases. The CDR3 length is 17 residues. Germline V CDR1 and CDR2: LGHNA, YNFKEQ. The chain's CDR3 is CASSQAAGGLGNQPQHF. For the CDR3, the DNA is TGTGCCAGCAGCCAAGCAGCGGGAGGACTAGGCAATCAGCCCCAGCATTTT.